The 26 T cell receptor beta chains below come from one sample, sequenced in a study of CD8 T cells in ankylosing spondylitis. Each CDR3 protein gets one entry after TCRdb re-called the 5' RACE reads with MiXCR. The repertoire includes some 130,000 distinct CDR3 sequences, about 7% of them detected once, and 12% sits in the top ten. Sequencing used blood, either unsorted or a sorted T cell fraction (not recorded which). The receptors stem from a female donor with ankylosing spondylitis or in good health (not recorded which).

This clonotype appeared a single time. The genes are TRBV6-5 and TRBJ2-5; D is undetermined. The CDR3 loop spans 15 amino acids. Per the germline V gene, CDR1 is MNHEY and CDR2 is SVGAGI. V gave up 4 bases and J gave up 2 bases, with 14 bases separating them. CDR3 sequence: CASSFLRHLQETQYF. The CDR3 DNA follows: TGTGCCAGCAGTTTCCTCAGGCACCTTCAAGAGACCCAGTACTTC.

Ten or more counts support this clonotype. The genes are TRBV6-5 and TRBJ1-2; 7 positions match TRBD1. J was trimmed by 4 bases and V by 3 bases; bases with no gene match: 8. CDR1 is MNHEY, CDR2 SVGAGI, per germline. The CDR3 is made up of 15 amino acids. This chain's CDR3 is CASSYSAGTAYGYTF. The CDR3 DNA reads TGTGCCAGCAGTTATTCAGCCGGGACAGCCTATGGCTACACCTTC.

This clonotype was seen repeatedly, ten times or more. The gene calls are TRBV5-1 and TRBJ2-1; D ambiguous. The CDR3 covers 15 residues. The germline CDR1 and CDR2 sequences are SGHRS and YFSETQ. V dropped 0 bases and J dropped 4 bases, with 11 bases sitting between them. CDR3 bases: TGCGCCAGCAGCTTGGAACGGATACTTTACAATGAGCAGTTCTTC. It specifies CASSLERILYNEQFF. The complete variable domain, with remaining parts taken from reference TRBV5-1 and TRBJ2-1, reads KAGVTQTPRYLIKTRGQQVTLSCSPISGHRSVSWYQQTPGQGLQFLFEYFSETQRNKGNFPGRFSGRQFSNSRSEMNVSTLELGDSALYLCASSLERILYNEQFFGPGTRLTVL.

The sample holds many counts of this clonotype. The rearrangement joins TRBV10-3 to TRBJ2-7; 7 bases are shared with TRBD1. The ends lost 5 bases at V and 4 bases at J; junction bases unmatched: 5. The CDR3 has 13 residues. The V gene's germline CDR1 is ENHRY and CDR2 SYGVKD. DNA of the CDR3: TGTGCCATCAGTAAGACAGGGCCATACGAGCAGTACTTC. Translation: CAISKTGPYEQYF.

This clonotype was found many times. The chain recombines TRBV12-3 or TRBV12-4 with TRBJ2-1; TRBD2 matches 10 bases. The CDR3 consists of 18 residues. V lost 2 bases to trimming and J lost 0 bases; unmatched junction nucleotides: 7. The CDR3 DNA is TGTGCCAGCAGTTTAAGGCTAGCGGGGGACTACTCCTACAATGAGCAGTTCTTC. The encoded protein is CASSLRLAGDYSYNEQFF.

This clonotype has a count of ten or more. V and J are TRBV20-1 and TRBJ2-1, with 8 bases matching TRBD2. Per germline, CDR1 DFQATT and CDR2 SNEGSKA (reference sequence). With V trimmed by 1 base and J by 8 bases, 7 bases remained unmatched. The CDR3 length is 14 residues. The CDR3 bases are TGCAGTGCTAGAGCGGGACTAGGGTACGATGAGCAGTTCTTC. It yields the protein CSARAGLGYDEQFF.

This clonotype was detected many times. This chain uses TRBV20-1 with TRBJ2-7, with TRBD1 matching 8 bases. V shed 2 bases, J shed 3 bases, and the junction held 3 bases outside the gene matches. There are 13 residues in the CDR3. Germline V gene lookup returns CDR1 DFQATT and CDR2 SNEGSKA (reference sequence). This CDR3 reads CSARTGTGYEQYF. The CDR3, as DNA: TGCAGTGCTAGAACCGGGACAGGCTACGAGCAGTACTTC.

This clonotype has a count of ten or more. The CDR3 loop reads CASRSGDTQYF. For the CDR3, the DNA is TGCGCCAGCAGATCGGGTGATACGCAGTATTTT. The rearrangement uses TRBV5-1 and TRBJ2-3; no reliable D call. In germline, CDR1 is SGHRS, CDR2 YFSETQ. The CDR3 is 11 residues long. Deletions cut 5 bases from V and 6 bases from J, with 7 bases between.

This clonotype occurred many times. The rearrangement uses TRBV5-1 and TRBJ2-1; no firm D call. V was shortened by 0 bases and J by 10 bases, with 11 bases between the two germline ends. From germline, CDR1 is SGHRS and CDR2 YFSETQ. This CDR3 is 13 amino acids long. The CDR3 is CASSLASRVEQFF. The DNA for the CDR3 is TGCGCCAGCAGCTTGGCATCTAGGGTGGAGCAGTTCTTC.

This clonotype came up many times. The rearrangement links TRBV20-1 to TRBJ1-3; 7 bases agree with TRBD1. The CDR3 sequence is 13 residues long. The V segment lost 4 bases and the J segment 4 bases; nucleotides outside the gene matches: 4. CDR1 and CDR2 (germline): DFQATT, SNEGSKA (reference sequence). The CDR3 loop reads CSAKQGIGNTIYF. CDR3 sequence (DNA): TGCAGTGCTAAACAGGGGATCGGAAACACCATATATTTT.

This clonotype was observed many times. This sequence joins TRBV20-1 and TRBJ1-6, with D possibly matching TRBD1 (6 bases). V lost 4 bases, J lost 5 bases, and 18 bases lay in between. The CDR3 consists of 16 residues. Germline V CDR1 and CDR2: DFQATT, SNEGSKA (reference sequence). CDR3 residues: CSAIELRQADNSPLHF. The CDR3 nucleotides read TGCAGTGCTATTGAACTAAGACAGGCGGATAATTCACCCCTCCACTTT.

In this sample, this clonotype turned up many times. The chain joins TRBV20-1 to TRBJ1-2; D unresolved. V gave up 1 base and J gave up 1 base, with 10 bases separating them. The CDR3 is 14 residues long. Germline CDR1 and CDR2: DFQATT and SNEGSKA (reference sequence). The CDR3 bases are TGCAGTGCTAGAGGCAGGTCCTTTAACTATGGCTACACCTTC. Protein product: CSARGRSFNYGYTF.

This clonotype has a count of ten or more. The chain couples TRBV7-3 to TRBJ1-6; 7 bases line up with TRBD1. Trimming removed 5 bases from V and 11 bases from J; junction bases left unmatched: 3. CDR3 length: 12 residues. Germline CDR1 reads SGHTA; CDR2 reads FQGTGA. The CDR3 loop is CASSLRGPPLHF. CDR3 sequence (DNA): TGTGCCAGCAGCCTTAGGGGGCCACCCCTCCACTTT.

There are many counts of this clonotype. V and J are TRBV6-5 and TRBJ2-7; TRBD1 matches at 7 bases. The CDR3 covers 12 residues. Germline CDR1 and CDR2: MNHEY and SVGAGI. The V gene end was trimmed by 8 bases and the J gene end by 2 bases; junction bases not matched to a gene: 3. The CDR3 DNA reads as TGTGCCAGCCGGGACAGAACCTACGAGCAGTACTTC. Its protein is CASRDRTYEQYF.

This clonotype has a count of ten or more. This chain uses TRBV10-3 with TRBJ2-5; D uncertain. V dropped 5 bases and J dropped 2 bases, with 9 bases sitting between them. The CDR3 contains 13 residues. The germline V gene encodes CDR1 ENHRY and CDR2 SYGVKD. The CDR3 loop reads CAISMTSQETQYF. The CDR3 DNA sequence: TGTGCCATCAGTATGACCTCACAAGAGACCCAGTACTTC.

This clonotype came up many times. The chain has TRBV5-1 and TRBJ2-2, with D tentatively TRBD1 (6 bases). Germline-derived CDR1 and CDR2 are SGHRS and YFSETQ. CDR3 size: 17 residues. Trimming stripped 3 bases from V and 5 bases from J, with 20 bases between. CDR3 amino acids: CASSWTATQLNTGELFF. The CDR3 DNA is TGCGCCAGCAGCTGGACAGCCACCCAGTTGAATACCGGGGAGCTGTTTTTT.

This clonotype has ten or more counts. This rearrangement joins TRBV29-1 to TRBJ1-2; D not resolved. Germline V gene lookup returns CDR1 SQVTM and CDR2 ANQGSEA. This CDR3 spans 11 amino acids. Between the trimmed V and J ends, which lost 4 bases and 8 bases, there was a span of 11 bases. The CDR3 region is CSVGATRGYTF. DNA of the CDR3: TGCAGCGTTGGGGCAACGCGGGGCTACACCTTC.

This clonotype qualifies as medium-sized. The V call is TRBV4-1, the J call TRBJ2-7; 8 positions agree with TRBD1. Per the germline V gene, CDR1 is MGHRA and CDR2 is YSYEKL. The CDR3 covers 13 residues. Losses at the gene ends were 4 bases for V and 6 bases for J; bases not matched to a gene: 5. DNA of the CDR3: TGCGCCAGCAGCCTCGGACAGGGTGGCGAGCAGTACTTC. Its protein product is CASSLGQGGEQYF.

Comments on this clonotype: The junction departs from germline at one end; a sequencing error may be responsible. The chain couples TRBV4-3 to TRBJ2-1, with 9 positions matching TRBD2. CDR3 size: 16 residues. Germline values: CDR1 LGHNA, CDR2 YSLEER. The CDR3 DNA follows: TGCGCCAGCAGTCAAGATCGCCATAGCGGGGGCTATGAGCAGTTCTTC. Translated: CASSQDRHSGGYEQFF.

This clonotype was seen repeatedly, ten times or more. The chain couples TRBV12-3 or TRBV12-4 to TRBJ2-3; unclear D gene. There are 14 residues in the CDR3. V lost 6 bases, J lost 4 bases, and 14 bases lay in between. CDR3: CASRGRTSPDTQYF. In nucleotides, the CDR3 is TGTGCCAGCAGGGGAAGGACCTCCCCAGATACGCAGTATTTT.

This clonotype was observed a few times. The rearrangement uses TRBV6-5 and TRBJ1-1, with D tentatively TRBD1 (5 bases). V was trimmed by 0 bases and J by 0 bases, leaving 8 bases between them. Germline V gene sequence: CDR1 MNHEY, CDR2 SVGAGI. The CDR3 consists of 15 residues. This chain's CDR3 is CASSYSPGMNTEAFF. The DNA for the CDR3 is TGTGCCAGCAGTTACTCGCCAGGGATGAACACTGAAGCTTTCTTT.

This clonotype was picked up many times. The chain carries TRBV18 and TRBJ2-4; 10 positions match TRBD2. Germline CDR1 and CDR2: KGHSH and LQKENI. The CDR3 length is 16 residues. The trim removed 5 bases at V and 0 bases at J, leaving 4 bases unmatched. DNA of the CDR3: TGTGCCAGCTCAACAGGACTAGCGGTAGCCAAAAACATTCAGTACTTC. This encodes CASSTGLAVAKNIQYF.

The CDR3 sequence: CASSIVLSSWGANVLTF. In DNA, the CDR3 is TGTGCCAGCAGCATCGTCCTTTCTTCCTGGGGGGCCAACGTCCTGACTTTC. The V gene is TRBV6-5, the J gene TRBJ2-6; the D is unclear. CDR1 MNHEY and CDR2 SVGAGI come from the germline V gene. This CDR3 is 17 amino acids long. Between the trimmed V and J ends, which lost 6 bases and 4 bases, there was a span of 19 bases.

This clonotype was recorded at least ten times. The chain is built from TRBV18 and TRBJ1-4; TRBD1 is a possible D gene (5 bases). The CDR3 spans 15 residues. Between the trimmed V and J ends, which lost 4 bases and 2 bases, there was a span of 11 bases. From germline, CDR1 is KGHSH and CDR2 LQKENI. DNA of the CDR3: TGTGCCAGCTCACTCGAGACAGCTACTAATGAAAAACTGTTTTTT. Translated: CASSLETATNEKLFF.

In its sample, this clonotype was seen many times. The rearrangement joins TRBV2 to TRBJ1-5; a possible D gene is TRBD1 (6 bases). The CDR3 is made up of 13 amino acids. Germline V gene sequence: CDR1 SNHLY, CDR2 FYNNEI. Trimming pared 6 bases from V and 7 bases from J, leaving 13 bases between. The CDR3 nucleotides are TGTGCCAGCAGGTCGGGGGCGAAGCAGCCCCAGCATTTT. It yields the protein CASRSGAKQPQHF.

This clonotype has at least ten counts. The V gene is TRBV20-1, the J gene TRBJ2-1; 15 positions match TRBD2. Germline CDR1 and CDR2: DFQATT and SNEGSKA (reference sequence). This CDR3 spans 20 amino acids. V was pared by 0 bases and J by 0 bases, with 9 bases of the junction left unmatched. The CDR3 loop reads CSARDPGTSGGIGSYNEQFF. CDR3 bases: TGCAGTGCTAGAGATCCTGGGACTAGCGGGGGGATAGGCTCCTACAATGAGCAGTTCTTC.